Listed below are T cell receptor beta chains from one sample, sequenced in a study of control samples from healthy donors and cancer patients. Clones were sequenced by immunoSEQ multiplex PCR, and TCRdb holds only the in-frame ones, with some missing. The sample has about 92,000 clones; approximately 82% are singletons. The specimen was blood. The receptors were sampled from a woman in her sixties in good health. The CDR3 runs from the conserved cysteine through the conserved F or W. Fields, in order: V gene, J gene, clone size, D gene, CDR3 protein, CDR3 DNA. The D gene is left open where the match is weak. Where a row states a size, it is once, few, many or the class of an expanded clone; other rows omit it.

V: TRBV11-2
J: TRBJ1-5
size: .
D: .
CDR3: CASSLDMGAPNQPQHF
DNA: TGTGCCAGCAGCTTAGATATGGGGGCCCCCAATCAGCCCCAGCATTTT

V: TRBV11-3
J: TRBJ1-1
size: .
D: .
CDR3: CASSLRPNTEAFF
DNA: TGTGCCAGCAGCTTAAGACCGAACACTGAAGCTTTCTTT

V: TRBV4-1
J: TRBJ2-1
size: .
D: .
CDR3: CASSQLEFEQFF
DNA: TGCGCCAGCAGCCAATTAGAGTTTGAGCAGTTCTTC

V: TRBV19
J: TRBJ2-3
size: .
D: TRBD2
CDR3: CASSEVAGGSDTQYF
DNA: TGTGCCAGTTCCGAAGTAGCGGGGGGGTCAGATACGCAGTATTTT

V: TRBV5-1
J: TRBJ2-1
size: .
D: TRBD2
CDR3: CASSSGTRHRFHNEQFF
DNA: TGCGCCAGCAGTTCCGGGACTAGACATAGGTTCCACAATGAGCAGTTCTTC

V: TRBV28
J: TRBJ1-5
size: .
D: TRBD1
CDR3: CASRPGQGGQPQHF
DNA: TGTGCCAGCAGACCGGGACAGGGTGGTCAGCCCCAGCATTTT

V: TRBV2
J: TRBJ2-1
size: .
D: TRBD2
CDR3: CASSGRTSGSSYNEQFF
DNA: TGTGCCAGCAGCGGTCGGACTAGCGGGAGCTCCTACAATGAGCAGTTCTTC

V: TRBV28
J: TRBJ2-6
size: .
D: TRBD1
CDR3: CASRPGQGNSGANVLTF
DNA: TGTGCCAGCAGGCCGGGACAGGGTAATTCTGGGGCCAACGTCCTGACTTTC

V: TRBV7-2
J: TRBJ1-6
size: .
D: .
CDR3: CASRVGSSYNSPLHF
DNA: TGTGCCAGCAGGGTGGGTAGCTCCTATAATTCACCCCTCCACTTT

V: TRBV19
J: TRBJ1-1
size: .
D: TRBD1
CDR3: CASKSRTGENTEAFF
DNA: TGTGCCAGTAAGAGTCGGACAGGGGAGAACACTGAAGCTTTCTTT

V: TRBV24-1
J: TRBJ2-1
size: .
D: TRBD2
CDR3: CATSESGGANEQFF
DNA: TGTGCCACCAGTGAGTCGGGGGGGGCCAATGAGCAGTTCTTC

V: TRBV5-1
J: TRBJ1-5
size: .
D: TRBD1
CDR3: CASSSLGQGEPQHF
DNA: TGCGCCAGCAGCTCGTTGGGACAGGGGGAGCCCCAGCATTTT

V: TRBV3-1/TRBV3-2
J: TRBJ2-5
size: .
D: TRBD2
CDR3: CASSQDVERGGTQYF
DNA: TGTGCCAGCAGCCAAGACGTGGAGCGGGGGGGGACCCAGTACTTC

V: TRBV6-6
J: TRBJ1-1
size: .
D: .
CDR3: CASSQTVNTEAFF
DNA: TGTGCCAGCAGCCAGACGGTGAACACTGAAGCTTTCTTT

V: TRBV19
J: TRBJ2-5
size: few
D: .
CDR3: CASSTQGSLWETQYF
DNA: TGTGCCAGTAGTACCCAGGGCAGTCTTTGGGAGACCCAGTACTTC

V: TRBV7-9
J: TRBJ2-6
size: .
D: TRBD1
CDR3: CASSTYGQGSNGANVLTF
DNA: TGTGCCAGCAGCACTTACGGACAGGGGTCGAATGGGGCCAACGTCCTGACTTTC